Included here is one T cell receptor beta chain sequence, with context. Antigen unknown. In preparing the TRB cDNA libraries, 5' RACE with UMI labels was used. TCRdb reprocessed the 5' RACE reads and stores each CDR3 protein as one record, lacking DNA. The sample spans 85,000 to 120,000 distinct CDR3 sequences; the ten largest clones claim more than 0.35%. The data stem from a study of CXCR3-negative and CXCR3-positive naive CD8 T cells. Points from the study as a whole: For CXCR3-positive naive cells, TRB CDR3s were more hydrophobic than those of CXCR3-negative naive cells. The study inferred TCR strength from TRB CDR3 properties and found comparable surface CD5 between naive subsets.

The CDR3 spans 13 residues. The V gene is TRBV12-3 or TRBV12-4, the J gene TRBJ2-2; TCRdb gives TRBD1 as the D gene, but with no DNA this cannot be confirmed. The sample consisted of naive CXCR3+ CD8+ T cells from blood. Subset meaning: CD45RO-CCR7+CD27+CD95- naive CD8+ T cells expressing CXCR3 (TNR3+). The source of this sequence is a human donor in good health. Some clones in this sample may be carry-over from other donors' samples. This CDR3 reads CASSHTGGRELFF.